A selection of T cell receptor beta chains follows, all from one sample in a study of cytomegalovirus exposure and HLA in healthy donors. Using immunoSEQ multiplex PCR, the repertoire was profiled, and TCRdb retains in-frame clones only, with some absent. There are roughly 120,000 clones in the sample; approximately 68% occur only once, and 1.6% lies in the top ten. Sequenced material: PBMCs. The receptor set was obtained from a man under 40 in good health and CMV-seropositive. Each CDR3 is given with its conserved first and last residue. Each record gives: D gene, J gene, V gene, clone size, CDR3 DNA, CDR3 protein. A D gene is named only where the DNA matches it firmly. Size is stated for part of the rows, as once, few or many counts, or as a class when the clone is expanded.

- TRBJ2-1 TRBV19 - TGTGCCAGTAGTTTCCGGGACACAGAGCAGTTCTTC CASSFRDTEQFF
- TRBJ2-3 TRBV28 - TGTGCCAGCAGTTTAGCTGTAGCGGCCCCGGGTGCAGATACGCAGTATTTT CASSLAVAAPGADTQYF
- TRBJ1-6 TRBV9 - TGTGCCAGCAGCGTAGGGGGGGAGTCCTATAATTCACCCCTCCACTTT CASSVGGESYNSPLHF
- TRBJ1-1 TRBV28 - TGTGCCAGCAGTTTCGGGGGGACATCCGCTTTCTTT CASSFGGTSAFF
TRBD1 TRBJ1-2 TRBV19 - TGTGCCAGTAGAAGGGAACAGGGGGACGGCTACACCTTC CASRREQGDGYTF
- TRBJ2-1 TRBV18 - TGTGCCAGCTCAGCACGACAGGGTCCCATTGCGGGAGAGCAGTTCTTC CASSARQGPIAGEQFF
TRBD1 TRBJ1-5 TRBV30 once TGTGCCTGGGACAGGGGAACGGGCAATCAGCCCCAGCATTTT CAWDRGTGNQPQHF
TRBD1 TRBJ2-7 TRBV27 - TGTGCCAGCAGTTTATTTGGGACAGGCTACGAGCAGTACTTC CASSLFGTGYEQYF
- TRBJ2-3 TRBV12-5 - TGTGCTAGTGAAGGGGCGGGGACAGATACGCAGTATTTT CASEGAGTDTQYF
TRBD1 TRBJ1-2 TRBV7-2 few TGTGCCAGCAGCTTAGGACAGGGGAACTATGGCTACACCTTC CASSLGQGNYGYTF
TRBD1 TRBJ2-7 TRBV9 - TGTGCCAGCAGCGCAAACACAGGGGGCGAGCAGTACTTC CASSANTGGEQYF
TRBD2 TRBJ2-7 TRBV5-1 - TGCGCCAGCAGCTTCGGGCGGGAGGACTACGAGCAGTACTTC CASSFGREDYEQYF
- TRBJ1-1 TRBV6-4 - TGTGCCAGCAGCCTGGGGGGGGAGACTGAAGCTTTCTTT CASSLGGETEAFF
TRBD1 TRBJ1-4 TRBV7-9 - TGTGCCAGCAGCTTGTGGACAGGGGACGGTGACGAAAAACTGTTTTTT CASSLWTGDGDEKLFF
TRBD2 TRBJ2-7 TRBV6-1 - TGTGCCAGCAGTGAAGCGCTAGCGGGTGGTTACGAGCAGTACTTC CASSEALAGGYEQYF
TRBD1 TRBJ2-7 TRBV5-1 - TGCGCCAGCCGTGACCCAATTCCGGGACAGGGTCGTACTTACGAGCAGTACTTC CASRDPIPGQGRTYEQYF
- TRBJ2-1 TRBV10-3 - TGTGCCATCAGGGGAGCACCCAATGAGCAGTTCTTC CAIRGAPNEQFF
- TRBJ1-2 TRBV5-6 few TGTGCCAGCAGCGTCGGGACTTTGGGCTACACCTTC CASSVGTLGYTF
TRBD2 TRBJ2-3 TRBV5-8 - TGTGCCAGCAGCTTCGGACTAGCGGCCACAGATACGCAGTATTTT CASSFGLAATDTQYF
- TRBJ1-1 TRBV19 - TGTGCCAGCCAGGGTTACATGAACACTGAAGCTTTCTTT CASQGYMNTEAFF
- TRBJ1-6 TRBV19 few TGTGCCAGTAGTACCTTTTCGGACACCTTTATCCACTTT CASSTFSDTFIHF
- TRBJ2-5 TRBV5-1 - TGCGCCAGCAGCTTGGAGGGGTCTCAACAAGAGACCCAGTACTTC CASSLEGSQQETQYF
- TRBJ1-1 TRBV6-6 - TGTGCCAGCAGTTATCTTGGGGGCGACACTGAAGCTTTCTTT CASSYLGGDTEAFF
- TRBJ1-3 TRBV7-9 - TGTTCCAGCAGCCCTTTGGTAGCTTTCTCATCTGGAAACACCATATATTTT CSSSPLVAFSSGNTIYF
- TRBJ1-2 TRBV14 - TGTGCCAGCAGCCCGGGACAAAAAATAACGGGTATCTATGGCTACACCTTC CASSPGQKITGIYGYTF
- TRBJ2-3 TRBV29-1 - TGCAGCGTGACGGGCGGGACTAGCACAGATACGCAGTATTTT CSVTGGTSTDTQYF
TRBD1 TRBJ1-2 TRBV5-8 few TGTGCCAGCAGCGCCAGGACAGGGGCCGCAGAACGGTATGGCTACACCTTC CASSARTGAAERYGYTF
TRBD1 TRBJ2-5 TRBV7-9 - TGTGCCAGCAGCTTCCAGGGGGCGCGGGAGACCCAGTACTTC CASSFQGARETQYF
TRBD1 TRBJ1-2 TRBV7-8 - TGTGCCAGCAGCCCGCTACAGGGGGCACTTGGCTACACCTTC CASSPLQGALGYTF
- TRBJ2-7 TRBV7-8 - TGTGCCAGCAGCTTAGTTCGGGACTCCTACGAGCAGTACTTC CASSLVRDSYEQYF
- TRBJ2-5 TRBV5-8 - TGTGCCAGCAGCTTGCGACAGCAAGAGACCCAGTACTTC CASSLRQQETQYF
TRBD2 TRBJ2-1 TRBV5-6 - TGTGCCAGCAGGTCCTGGCGGGAGGGCCGCAATGAGCAGTTCTTC CASRSWREGRNEQFF